The 17 T cell receptor beta chains given below trace back to one sample, sequenced in a study of cytomegalovirus exposure and HLA in healthy donors. PCR was performed using 60 Vbeta and 13 Jbeta primers. Method: immunoSEQ multiplex PCR; TCRdb's copy keeps in-frame clones and lacks some. The sample records 100,000 or so clones, 60% to 75% being singletons. The sequenced sample was PBMCs. The receptors originated from a man between 50 and 59 years old in good health and CMV-seronegative.

This clone was observed a handful of times. The J gene is TRBJ1-1, the V gene TRBV18; the match to TRBD1 covers 8 bases. The length of the CDR3 is 15 residues. V trimming: 6 bases; J trimming: 2 bases; junction bases outside the gene matches: 8. The germline V gene encodes CDR1 KGHSH and CDR2 LQKENI. The CDR3 DNA reads TGTGCCAGCTCTGTGGACAGGGAGCTTAACACTGAAGCTTTCTTT. It yields the protein CASSVDRELNTEAFF.

The V gene is TRBV18, the J gene TRBJ2-6; D may be TRBD1 (6 bases). This CDR3 is 18 amino acids long. V lost 2 bases and J lost 0, with 14 bases in between. In germline, CDR1 is KGHSH, CDR2 LQKENI. The CDR3 bases are TGTGCCAGCTCACCAGTTGAAGGGACAAGCTCTGGGGCCAACGTCCTGACTTTC. It translates to CASSPVEGTSSGANVLTF. Looking up the rest from reference TRBV18 and TRBJ2-6 gives the full variable domain: NAGVMQNPRHLVRRRGQEARLRCSPMKGHSHVYWYRQLPEEGLKFMVYLQKENIIDESGMPKERFSAEFPKEGPSILRIQQVVRGDSAAYFCASSPVEGTSSGANVLTFGAGSRLTVL.

J is TRBJ1-5 and V is TRBV6-5, with a weak D call TRBD1 (6 bases). This CDR3 has 15 residues. Germline V gene lookup returns CDR1 MNHEY and CDR2 SVGAGI. Trimming pared 5 bases from V and 3 bases from J, leaving 14 bases between. In DNA, the CDR3 is TGTGCCAGCAGTCGCGTACAGGGTTACAATCAGCCCCAGCATTTT. Its translation is CASSRVQGYNQPQHF.

V gene TRBV27 combines with J gene TRBJ2-3; 7 bases align to TRBD2. The CDR3 loop spans 14 amino acids. Germline V gene data show CDR1 as MNHEY and CDR2 as SMNVEV (reference sequence). V trimming: 6 bases; J trimming: 2 bases; junction bases outside the gene matches: 5. The CDR3 sequence is CASRSQRDTDTQYF. DNA of the CDR3: TGTGCCAGCAGAAGCCAGCGGGACACAGATACGCAGTATTTT.

CDR3 bases: TGTGCCAGCAGCCTGAGACAGATAGAGACCCAGTACTTC. It translates to CASSLRQIETQYF. This sequence joins TRBV7-2 and TRBJ2-5, with a possible D match to TRBD1 (5 bases). V was cut by 5 bases and J by 4 bases, with 11 bases left in between. CDR1 and CDR2 (germline): SGHTA, FQGNSA. This CDR3 comprises 13 residues.

The chain links TRBV6-1 to TRBJ1-2; no clear D. Germline CDR1 MNHNS, CDR2 SASEGT. V shed 7 bases and J shed 0 bases, with 12 bases lying between them. The CDR3 extends over 14 amino acids. CDR3 amino acids: CASNIGGSNYGYTF. The CDR3 DNA reads TGTGCCAGCAATATAGGAGGCTCTAACTATGGCTACACCTTC.

The chain recombines TRBV19 with TRBJ2-1, with D maybe TRBD2 (5 bases). CDR1 and CDR2 (germline): LNHDA, SQIVND (reference sequence). The CDR3 is 13 amino acids. The V end was cut by 1 base, the J end by 12 bases, with 13 bases between. The CDR3, as DNA: TGTGCCAGTAGTATAGGAGAGGGTCGGAGGCAGTTCTTC. Translated, it gives CASSIGEGRRQFF.

The chain is built from TRBV6-6 and TRBJ2-7; 7 bases line up with TRBD1. Germline values: CDR1 MNHNY, CDR2 SVGAGI (reference sequence). V gave up 4 bases and J gave up 5 bases; unmatched junction bases: 2. The CDR3 is 12 amino acids. The DNA for the CDR3 is TGTGCCAGCAGTTCTCAGGGGGACGAGCAGTACTTC. Translated, it gives CASSSQGDEQYF.

The chain joins TRBV15 to TRBJ1-3; TRBD1 is a possible D gene (5 bases). Germline V lookup: CDR1 LNHNV, CDR2 YYDKDF (reference sequence). This CDR3 has 16 amino acids. Trimming shortened V by 0 bases and J by 0 bases, and 9 bases separated the two germline ends. CDR3 protein: CATSRDRTRSGNTIYF. As DNA, the CDR3 is TGTGCCACCAGCAGAGATCGGACACGCTCTGGAAACACCATATATTTT.

This clone was seen a few times. V and J are TRBV19 and TRBJ1-1, with D perhaps TRBD1 (5 bases). Trimming removed 8 bases at V and 4 bases at J, with 17 bases between. The length of the CDR3 is 14 residues. Per the germline V gene, CDR1 is LNHDA and CDR2 is SQIVND (reference sequence). CDR3 nucleotide sequence: TGTGCCAGTGGCGAACCTCTGGGGCGCACTGAAGCTTTCTTT. Protein sequence: CASGEPLGRTEAFF.

The chain uses TRBV6-1 and TRBJ2-4; 7 bases align to TRBD1. After removal of 5 bases from V and 3 bases from J, the junction contained 4 bases not matched to a gene. CDR1 and CDR2 from the germline V gene are MNHNS and SASEGT. The CDR3 runs to 14 residues. DNA for the CDR3: TGTGCCAGCAGTTGGGACAGCGGCAAAAACATTCAGTACTTC. Translated: CASSWDSGKNIQYF.

This clone was observed a single time. The V call is TRBV30, the J call TRBJ2-1; the match to TRBD1 covers 9 bases. The CDR3 runs to 14 residues. J gave up 3 bases and V 6 bases, and 6 bases lay outside the gene matches. Germline-derived CDR1 and CDR2 are GTSNPN and SVGIG (reference sequence). CDR3 in amino acids: CACAPGQGYNEQFF. CDR3 bases: TGTGCCTGTGCTCCGGGACAGGGCTACAATGAGCAGTTCTTC.

The CDR3 bases are TGTGCCAGCAGCCCTGGGGGGACCGGCACAGATACGCAGTATTTT. As protein: CASSPGGTGTDTQYF. The chain has TRBV9 and TRBJ2-3, with D possibly matching TRBD2 (6 bases). V lost 4 bases to trimming and J lost 1 base, with 13 bases between them. The CDR3 loop spans 15 amino acids. Germline V gene data show CDR1 as SGDLS and CDR2 as YYNGEE.

The chain uses TRBV5-4 and TRBJ1-6; possibly TRBD1 for D (5 bases). V lost 0 bases, J lost 10 bases, and 11 bases lay in between. Germline V lookup: CDR1 SGHNT, CDR2 YYREEE (reference sequence). This CDR3 is built from 14 residues. The CDR3 sequence is CASSLVGEGSPLHF. The CDR3 DNA reads as TGTGCCAGCAGCTTGGTAGGGGAAGGCTCACCCCTCCACTTT.

The chain combines TRBV28 with TRBJ1-2; a possible D gene is TRBD1 (6 bases). Trimming shortened V by 6 bases and J by 8 bases, and 13 bases separated the two germline ends. The CDR3 extends over 12 amino acids. Germline lookup yields CDR1 MDHEN and CDR2 SYDVKM. The CDR3 region has the DNA TGTGCCAGCAGGTTCACAGGGAGAGGCTACACCTTC. This encodes CASRFTGRGYTF.

The chain joins TRBV9 to TRBJ2-7, with 14 bases fitting TRBD2. The length of the CDR3 is 15 residues. Germline assignment: CDR1 SGDLS and CDR2 YYNGEE. V dropped 4 bases and J dropped 11; count of bases not matched to a gene: 11. The CDR3 sequence is CASSPSGTSGSKEYF. CDR3 nucleotide sequence: TGTGCCAGCAGCCCCTCCGGGACTAGCGGGAGTAAGGAGTACTTC.

This clone was observed a few times. This chain uses TRBV13 with TRBJ2-1; 7 positions match TRBD2. Germline-derived CDR1 and CDR2 are PRHDT and FYEKMQ (reference sequence). This CDR3 has 16 amino acids. The trim removed 6 bases at V and 5 bases at J, leaving 13 bases unmatched. CDR3 sequence reads: CASSPWGLPDNNEQFF. The DNA of the CDR3 is TGTGCCAGCAGTCCTTGGGGACTACCGGACAACAATGAGCAGTTCTTC.